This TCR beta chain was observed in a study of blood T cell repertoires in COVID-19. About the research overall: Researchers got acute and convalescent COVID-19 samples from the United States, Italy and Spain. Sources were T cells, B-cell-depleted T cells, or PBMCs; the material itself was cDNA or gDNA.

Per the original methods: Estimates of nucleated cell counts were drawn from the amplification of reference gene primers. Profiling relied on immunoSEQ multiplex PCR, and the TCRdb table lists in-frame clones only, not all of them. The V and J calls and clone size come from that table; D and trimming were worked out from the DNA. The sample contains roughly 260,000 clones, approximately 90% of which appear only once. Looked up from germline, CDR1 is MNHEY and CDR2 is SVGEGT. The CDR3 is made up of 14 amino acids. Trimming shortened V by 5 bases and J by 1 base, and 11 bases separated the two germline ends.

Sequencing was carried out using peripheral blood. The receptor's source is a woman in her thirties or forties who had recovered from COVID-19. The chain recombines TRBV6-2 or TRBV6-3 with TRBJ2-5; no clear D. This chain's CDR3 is CASSLVRSQETQYF. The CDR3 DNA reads TGTGCCAGCAGTCTAGTACGAAGCCAAGAGACCCAGTACTTC.